Sequencing of this TCR beta chain was carried out in a study of a mutant IDH1 vaccine in newly diagnosed glioma. Study-wide background: Across weeks 1, 3, 5, 7, 11, 15, 19 and 23, patients received a vaccination each time, eight in all. Treated patients were roughly 60% male, around 40% female, mean age approximately 42 years. Earlier therapy was either radiotherapy, temozolomide, or both, and most got both.

The method was immunoSEQ multiplex PCR; TCRdb's version includes in-frame clones alone and lacks a portion of them. Of roughly 45,000 clones in the sample, about 88% were seen once. The time point was: week 23, last vaccination. Mutant IDH1 20-mer peptide, at 300 ug, made up each vaccine dose, with topical imiquimod. The donor cohort comprised cases of new WHO grade 3 or 4 IDH1-mutant, ATRX-lost astrocytoma. As concerns this clone: Antigen specificity is unknown.

The source of this sequence is a woman aged 18 to 35 with glioma. Some clones in this sample may be carry-over from other donors' samples. The specimen was PBMCs, collected from a glioma patient whose treatment included an IDH1 peptide vaccine.

DNA of the CDR3: TGCGCCAGCAGTGATCAATGGTACCAAGAGACCCAGTACTTC. Residues: CASSDQWYQETQYF. J is TRBJ2-5 and V is TRBV10-2; D gene ambiguous. Germline values: CDR1 WSHSY, CDR2 SAAADI. This CDR3 has 14 amino acids. The ends were cut back, 3 bases at V and 0 bases at J, with 8 bases in the middle.